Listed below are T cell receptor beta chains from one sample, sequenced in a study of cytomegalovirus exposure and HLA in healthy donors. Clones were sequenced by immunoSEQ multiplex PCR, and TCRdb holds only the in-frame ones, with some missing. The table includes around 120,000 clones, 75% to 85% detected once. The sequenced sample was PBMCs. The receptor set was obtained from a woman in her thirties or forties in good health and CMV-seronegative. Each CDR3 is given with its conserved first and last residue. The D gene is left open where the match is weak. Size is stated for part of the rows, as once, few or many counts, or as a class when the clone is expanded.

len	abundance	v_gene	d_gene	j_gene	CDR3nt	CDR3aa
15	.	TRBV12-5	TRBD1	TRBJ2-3	TGTGCTAGTGCCACCGGGACAGGGGGCACAGATACGCAGTATTTT	CASATGTGGTDTQYF
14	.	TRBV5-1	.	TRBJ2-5	TGCGCCAGCAGCTTGGGACAGGTCCAAGAGACCCAGTACTTC	CASSLGQVQETQYF
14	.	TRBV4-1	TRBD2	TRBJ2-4	TGCGCCAGCAGCCGGCGGGAGCTGGGGGACATTCAGTACTTC	CASSRRELGDIQYF
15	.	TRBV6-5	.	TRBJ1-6	TGTGCCAGCAGTTTGACAGTTGGATCTAATTCACCCCTCCACTTT	CASSLTVGSNSPLHF
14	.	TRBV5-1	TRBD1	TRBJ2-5	TGCGCCAGCAGCTCTCAGGGGGCCAGGGAGACCCAGTACTTC	CASSSQGARETQYF
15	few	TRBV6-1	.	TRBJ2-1	TGTGCCAGCAGTGCGGACAGAGCCTCCTACAATGAGCAGTTCTTC	CASSADRASYNEQFF
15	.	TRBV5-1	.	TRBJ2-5	TGCGCCAGCAGCTTAACGGGAGATAGCCAAGAGACCCAGTACTTC	CASSLTGDSQETQYF
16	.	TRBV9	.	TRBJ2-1	TGTGCCAGCAGCGTAAATTCCCTCGACAGCTACAATGAGCAGTTCTTC	CASSVNSLDSYNEQFF
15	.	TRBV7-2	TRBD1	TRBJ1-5	TGTGCCAGCAGCACCGGGACAGGGGTGAGGCAGCCCCAGCATTTT	CASSTGTGVRQPQHF
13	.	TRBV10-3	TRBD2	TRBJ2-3	TGTGCCGGGGGAGGGGCAAGCACAGATACGCAGTATTTT	CAGGGASTDTQYF
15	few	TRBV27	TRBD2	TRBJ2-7	TGTGCCAGTAGTACCCGGGGCGGGGGGTCTTACGAGCAGTACTTC	CASSTRGGGSYEQYF
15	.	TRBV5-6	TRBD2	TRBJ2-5	TGTGCCAGCAGCCCGGAGGGAGGGTCTCAAGAGACCCAGTACTTC	CASSPEGGSQETQYF
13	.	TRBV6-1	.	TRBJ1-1	TGTGCCAGCAGTGACCGACAGGCGATTCGAGCTTTCTTT	CASSDRQAIRAFF
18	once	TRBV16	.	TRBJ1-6	TGTGCCAGCAGCCTAGCCTCGTCAGTGAGCTCCTATAATTCACCCCTCCACTTT	CASSLASSVSSYNSPLHF
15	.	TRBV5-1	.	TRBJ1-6	TGCGCCAGCAGCCTGGACGAGGCGGGCGCTTCACCCCTCCACTTT	CASSLDEAGASPLHF
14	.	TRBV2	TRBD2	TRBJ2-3	TGTGCCAGCAGCCCCGGGACTAGCTGGGATACGCAGTATTTT	CASSPGTSWDTQYF
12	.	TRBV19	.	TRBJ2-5	TGTGCCAGTAGTGGCAACCAAGAGACCCAGTACTTC	CASSGNQETQYF
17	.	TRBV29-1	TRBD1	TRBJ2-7	TGCAGCGTTCAGTGCGAGGGGAAGGTAGGGGACAGTTACGAGCAGTACTTC	CSVQCEGKVGDSYEQYF
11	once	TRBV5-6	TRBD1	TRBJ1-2	TGTGCCAGCAGCTTGGAAATGGGACAGACTTTC	CASSLEMGQTF
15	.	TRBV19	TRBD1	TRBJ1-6	TGTGCCAGTAGTATGACGGGACAGGGTGGTTCACCCCTCCACTTT	CASSMTGQGGSPLHF
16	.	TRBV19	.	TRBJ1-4	TGTGCCAGTAGTATTTTGGGGGCCGCAACTAATGAAAAACTGTTTTTT	CASSILGAATNEKLFF
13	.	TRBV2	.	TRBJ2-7	TGTGCCAGCAGTTACTCGGGATTTTACGAGCAGTACTTC	CASSYSGFYEQYF
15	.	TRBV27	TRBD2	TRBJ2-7	TGTGCCAGCAGTTTATTGGCGGGGGGGGGCTCCGAGCAGTACTTC	CASSLLAGGGSEQYF
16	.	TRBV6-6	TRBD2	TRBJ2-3	TGTGCCAGCAGTTACTGGGGGGGAGTGGTCACAGATACGCAGTATTTT	CASSYWGGVVTDTQYF
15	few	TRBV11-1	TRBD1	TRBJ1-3	TGTGCCAGCAGCTTATTCAGGGGGCCTGGAAACACCATATATTTT	CASSLFRGPGNTIYF
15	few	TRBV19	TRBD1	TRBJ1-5	TGTGCCAGTAGTAAGGGACAGGGCGCTTATCAGCCCCAGCATTTT	CASSKGQGAYQPQHF
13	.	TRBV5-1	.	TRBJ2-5	TGCGCCAGCAGCTTGAGACAGCAAGAGACCCAGTACTTC	CASSLRQQETQYF
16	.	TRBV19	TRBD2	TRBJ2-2	TGTGCCAGTAGTACTGGACTAGCGGGGACTTCCGGGGAGCTGTTTTTT	CASSTGLAGTSGELFF
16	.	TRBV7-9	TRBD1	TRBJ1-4	TGTGCCAGCAGCGTAGAAACGGACAGGGGAGGCGAAAAACTGTTTTTT	CASSVETDRGGEKLFF
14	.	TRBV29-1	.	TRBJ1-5	TGCAGCGCCGGGAGCGGGAGGGGGAATCAGCCCCAGCATTTT	CSAGSGRGNQPQHF
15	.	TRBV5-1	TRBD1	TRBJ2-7	TGCGCCAGCAGCTTGGGACAGGGGAGGTCCTACGAGCAGTACTTC	CASSLGQGRSYEQYF
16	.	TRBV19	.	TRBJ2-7	TGTGCCAGTAGTGCTCTGGGCAGCCCGACCCCCTACGAGCAGTACTTC	CASSALGSPTPYEQYF
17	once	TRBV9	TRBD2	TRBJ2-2	TGTGCCAGCACGTCGGGGTTAGCGGGCCCGAACACCGGGGAGCTGTTTTTT	CASTSGLAGPNTGELFF
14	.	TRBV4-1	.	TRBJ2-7	TGCGCCAGCAGCCCATCCGGGATTACCTACGAGCAGTACTTC	CASSPSGITYEQYF
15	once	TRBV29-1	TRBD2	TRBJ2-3	TGCAGCGTTGATCGTGGCGGGGGAGGCACAGATACGCAGTATTTT	CSVDRGGGGTDTQYF
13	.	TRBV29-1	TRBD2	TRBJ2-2	TGCAGCGCCTTCCGCGGGAGACCCGGGGAGCTGTTTTTT	CSAFRGRPGELFF
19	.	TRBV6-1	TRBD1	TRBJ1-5	TGTGCCAGCAGTGAAGTGGACAGGGAACGGCCATACAGCAATCAGCCCCAGCATTTT	CASSEVDRERPYSNQPQHF
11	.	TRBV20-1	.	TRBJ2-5	TGCAGTGCTAGAGCCCTCAGGGCCCAGTACTTC	CSARALRAQYF
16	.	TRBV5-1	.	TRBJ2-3	TGCGCCAGCAGCCAGCGACAGGCCACCAGCACAGATACGCAGTATTTT	CASSQRQATSTDTQYF
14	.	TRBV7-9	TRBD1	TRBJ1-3	TGTGCCAGCAGCCGTATGACAGGGGGAAACACCATATATTTT	CASSRMTGGNTIYF
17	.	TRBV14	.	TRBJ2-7	TGTGCCAGCAGCCAAGTCCAGAAGGGGGAACCATCCTACGAGCAGTACTTC	CASSQVQKGEPSYEQYF
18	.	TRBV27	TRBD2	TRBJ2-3	TGTGCCAGCAGTCCCCACCTAGCGGGAGGTTCTAGCACAGATACGCAGTATTTT	CASSPHLAGGSSTDTQYF
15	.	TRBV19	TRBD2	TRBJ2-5	TGTGCCAGTAGTATAGGGACTAGCGGACAAGAGACCCAGTACTTC	CASSIGTSGQETQYF
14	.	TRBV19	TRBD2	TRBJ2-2	TGTGCCAGTAGTTCCCTAGCGGGGGTCCGGGAGCTGTTTTTT	CASSSLAGVRELFF
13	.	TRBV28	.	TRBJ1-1	TGTGCCAGCAGGTTACAGGGTTTACCTGAAGCTTTCTTT	CASRLQGLPEAFF
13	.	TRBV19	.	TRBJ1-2	TGTGCCAGTAGCGGACTGCCCGACTATGGCTACACCTTC	CASSGLPDYGYTF